This T cell receptor (beta chain) was sequenced during a study of T cell repertoires in cytomegalovirus infection. Study context: CMV epitopes used comprised recently identified HLA-C-restricted ones and well-studied HLA-B-restricted ones. CMV infection and matching HLA type were both indicated by public TCR beta signatures.

The sample holds many counts of this clonotype. Its cognate antigen is unknown. Germline V gene data show CDR1 as SGHVS and CDR2 as FNYEAQ. The germline V and J ends were trimmed by 6 bases and 1 base, with 16 bases remaining between them. The CDR3 runs 16 residues. Study-wide points: The ex vivo response showed dominance by HLA-C-restricted CMV-specific TCR beta clonotypes. Adding up the frequency of public TCR beta families identified people who carried CMV plus the relevant HLA.

TCRdb recomputed calls from the reads with MiXCR, one row per CDR3 protein. The table has fewer than 1,000,000 distinct CDR3 sequences, roughly 31% seen once; the top ten hold roughly an eighth. This chain connects TRBV7-6 to TRBJ1-5, with unresolved D. This receptor was identified in a human donor in good health (CMV status not recorded). Some clones in this sample may be carry-over from other donors' samples. The sequencing here drew on cultured CD8+ T cells from PBMCs, taken from culture after CMV antigen stimulation. In nucleotides, the CDR3 is TGTGCCAGCAGTCCGGGCCCCCGAGGAAGCAATCAGCCCCAGCATTTT. Translation: CASSPGPRGSNQPQHF.